The 13 T cell receptor beta chains below were found in one sample sequenced in a study of tumor-infiltrating lymphocytes in primary liver carcinoma. Starting material of 450 to 500 ng total RNA yielded TCR beta cDNA via a constant-region primer. Each TCR beta library was derived from three nested multiplex PCR rounds that employed slightly modified ARM-PCR. Rounds one and two of PCR, each of 10 to 11 cycles, were primed with TRBV1-TRBV30 forward primers and a C-beta reverse primer. TCRdb reanalysed the multiplex PCR reads using MiXCR and keeps one entry per CDR3 protein. The sample comprises around 50,000 distinct CDR3 sequences, about 80% of which are singletons, and about 30% rests with the top ten. Co-extraction yielded RNA and DNA from around 20-30 mg of unsorted bulk tissue. Sequenced material: liver tumor tissue from sampling region 3. Subset described: tumor region T3, left-lateral pole. The receptor set was obtained from a man in his forties with primary liver carcinoma and hepatitis B virus infection.

About this clonotype itself: The junction differs from germline at one of its ends, possibly a read error. This sequence joins TRBV7-9 and TRBJ2-7; 9 nucleotides agree with TRBD2. The CDR3 has 13 residues. Germline V lookup: CDR1 SEHNR, CDR2 FQNEAQ (reference sequence). The CDR3 here is CPSSMGTSSGQYF. In nucleotides, the CDR3 is TGTCCCAGTAGCATGGGGACTAGCTCAGGGCAGTACTTC.

This clonotype was recorded at least ten times. In DNA form, the CDR3 reads TGTGCCAGCCGCGTTACAAGGGGGCTAAGAAGCAATCAGCCCCAGCATTTT. Protein product: CASRVTRGLRSNQPQHF. The chain combines TRBV28 with TRBJ1-5, with 7 positions matching TRBD1. CDR1 is MDHEN and CDR2 is SYDVKM in the germline V gene. V dropped 8 bases and J dropped 1; count of bases not matched to a gene: 14. This CDR3 is built from 17 residues.

The chain uses TRBV11-2 and TRBJ2-7, with a possible D match to TRBD2 (6 bases). The length of the CDR3 is 14 residues. CDR1 SGHAT and CDR2 FQNNGV come from the germline V gene. Trimming removed 7 bases at V and 3 bases at J, with 16 bases between. In nucleotides, the CDR3 is TGTGCCAGCACCATTGAGTGCGGGGACTACGAGCAGTACTTC. Protein: CASTIECGDYEQYF.

On this clonotype: The CDR3 does not end in the conserved phenylalanine or tryptophan, so this is likely a read error. V and J are TRBV7-9 and TRBJ1-3, with 9 bases that match TRBD1. The CDR3 covers 15 residues. V lost 6 bases and J lost 2; bases outside the gene matches: 5. Germline V gene data show CDR1 as SEHNR and CDR2 as FQNEAQ (reference sequence). The CDR3, as DNA: TGTGCCAGCAGTCCTACAGGGGGCCCTGGAAACACCATATATTCT. Its translation: CASSPTGGPGNTIYS.

A remark on this clonotype: The missing conserved phenylalanine or tryptophan at the end of this CDR3 makes a read error likely. This chain uses TRBV10-3 with TRBJ2-3; TRBD1 aligns across 10 bases. The germline V gene encodes CDR1 ENHRY and CDR2 SYGVKD. CDR3 length: 14 residues. The V segment lost 4 bases and the J segment 6 bases; nucleotides outside the gene matches: 4. CDR3 region: CAISGRTGGDTQYV. The CDR3 DNA sequence: TGTGCCATCAGTGGGAGGACAGGGGGGGATACGCAGTATGTT.

At least ten counts were recorded for this clonotype. Written as DNA, the CDR3 is TGTGCCAGCAGTTACTCGATAGGGGGCTATGACGAGCAGTACTTC. As protein: CASSYSIGGYDEQYF. J is TRBJ2-7 and V is TRBV6-6, with 7 bases lining up with TRBD1. The V and J ends lost 0 bases and 5 bases, in that order; junction bases with no gene match: 7. This CDR3 has 15 amino acids. Germline assignment: CDR1 MNHNY and CDR2 SVGAGI (reference sequence).

This clonotype was counted only a few times. This could be a read error, since a much larger clone is one nucleotide away. The rearrangement uses TRBV10-3 and TRBJ1-6, with D perhaps TRBD1 (6 bases). The CDR3 is 14 amino acids. Germline V gene sequence: CDR1 ENHRY, CDR2 SYGVKD. The CDR3 loop reads CVIKGDGENSPLHF. The CDR3 bases are TGTGTCATCAAGGGGGACGGAGAAAATTCACCCCTCCACTTT.

This chain connects TRBV11-2 to TRBJ1-2, with D uncertain. The CDR3 runs to 16 residues. CDR1 and CDR2 from the germline V gene are SGHAT and FQNNGV. The V end lost 0 bases, the J end lost 8 bases, and 19 bases lay between the germline ends. This CDR3 reads CASSLDSVAYSRGYTF. In nucleotides, the CDR3 is TGTGCCAGCAGCTTAGATTCGGTAGCCTATTCTCGAGGCTACACCTTC. The full variable domain, completed using reference TRBV11-2 and TRBJ1-2, is EAGVAQSPRYKIIEKRQSVAFWCNPISGHATLYWYQQILGQGPKLLIQFQNNGVVDDSQLPKDRFSAERLKGVDSTLKIQPAKLEDSAVYLCASSLDSVAYSRGYTFGSGTRLTVV.

This clonotype was counted between two and nine times. Being one base from a much bigger clone, this may be a read error. The J gene is TRBJ1-2, the V gene TRBV12-3 or TRBV12-4; D unclear. The CDR3 totals 13 residues. The V gene lost 6 bases and the J gene lost 1 base, with 9 bases spanning the gap. In DNA form, the CDR3 reads TGTGCCAGCAGCAGACGGGTTAACTATGGCTACACCTTC. This gives the protein CASSRRVNYGYTF.

This clonotype was seen many times. The chain uses TRBV10-3 and TRBJ2-3, with 7 nucleotides matching TRBD2. The CDR3 is made up of 15 amino acids. V lost 2 bases and J lost 5; bases outside the gene matches: 7. Germline CDR1 reads ENHRY; CDR2 reads SYGVKD. The CDR3 loop is CAISEIASGGDTQYF. The CDR3 bases are TGTGCCATCAGTGAGATCGCTAGCGGAGGAGATACGCAGTATTTT.

Points on this clonotype: Lacking the conserved final phenylalanine or tryptophan, this CDR3 likely reflects a read error. This chain links TRBV6-6 with TRBJ1-5, with D possibly TRBD1 on 5 matching bases. Trimming removed 7 bases from V and 2 bases from J, with 24 bases in between. In germline, CDR1 is MNHNY, CDR2 SVGAGI (reference sequence). This CDR3 spans 18 amino acids. In DNA form, the CDR3 reads TGTGCCAGCATGCGGGATGGCAGGGCATATACGGGCAATCAGCCCCAGCATTCT. Encoded protein: CASMRDGRAYTGNQPQHS.

On this clonotype: This clone may be a read error of a much larger clone one base away. V gene TRBV30 combines with J gene TRBJ2-1, with 7 bases fitting TRBD1. The V and J ends lost 3 bases and 3 bases, in that order; junction bases with no gene match: 5. The CDR3 runs to 14 residues. The germline V gene encodes CDR1 GTSNPN and CDR2 SVGIG (reference sequence). CDR3 sequence (DNA): TGTGCCTGGAGGGGACAGAGCTTCTACAATGAGCAGTTCTTC. Encoded protein: CAWRGQSFYNEQFF.

A few counts support this clonotype. The chain recombines TRBV7-8 with TRBJ1-5; a possible D gene is TRBD1 (6 bases). From germline, CDR1 is SGHVS and CDR2 FQNEAQ. The CDR3 is 14 residues long. The V and J ends lost 9 bases and 4 bases respectively, with 16 bases between them. The CDR3 loop is CASGPGTLNQPQHF. CDR3 sequence (DNA): TGTGCCAGTGGCCCAGGGACATTGAATCAGCCCCAGCATTTT.